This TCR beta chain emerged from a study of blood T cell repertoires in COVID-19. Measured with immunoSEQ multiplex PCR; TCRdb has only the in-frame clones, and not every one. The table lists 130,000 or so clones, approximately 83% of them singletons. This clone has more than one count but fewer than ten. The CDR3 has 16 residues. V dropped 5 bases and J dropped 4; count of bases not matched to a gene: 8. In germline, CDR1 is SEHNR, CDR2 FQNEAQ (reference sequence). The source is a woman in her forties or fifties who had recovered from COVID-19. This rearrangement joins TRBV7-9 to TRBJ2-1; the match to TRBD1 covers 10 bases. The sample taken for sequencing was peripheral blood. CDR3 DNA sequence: TGTGCCAGCAGCCTATACGGACAGGGGGAGTACAATGAGCAGTTCTTC. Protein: CASSLYGQGEYNEQFF.